A single sample gave rise to the 20 T cell receptor beta chains below, sequenced in a study of T cell responses to AZD1222 COVID-19 vaccine. Assay: immunoSEQ multiplex PCR; the TCRdb copy retains only in-frame clones and omits some. The table lists 80,000 or so clones, about 90% of them singletons. Sequences were derived from peripheral blood, sampled on day 0 of MenACWY control vaccination. These receptor sequences come from an adult in good health.

The V and J genes are TRBV30 and TRBJ1-1; D is unclear. The germline V gene has CDR1 GTSNPN and CDR2 SVGIG (reference sequence). This CDR3 region has 12 residues. V was clipped by 3 bases and J by 5 bases, with 10 bases between them. The CDR3 coding sequence is TGTGCCTGGAGAACCTTAGGTACTGAAGCTTTCTTT. Translating gives CAWRTLGTEAFF.

The rearrangement links TRBV10-3 to TRBJ2-1; 8 bases line up with TRBD2. J gave up 9 bases and V 4 bases, and 14 bases lay outside the gene matches. Germline CDR1 reads ENHRY; CDR2 reads SYGVKD. The CDR3 covers 16 residues. CDR3 protein: CAISVAGVRTSFEQFF. CDR3 bases: TGTGCCATCAGTGTTGCAGGAGTTAGGACTAGCTTTGAGCAGTTCTTC.

This clone was seen only a few times. The chain couples TRBV7-3 to TRBJ2-7, with 7 bases identical to TRBD1. This CDR3 is 14 amino acids long. V was pared by 0 bases and J by 6 bases, with 5 bases of the junction left unmatched. Per the germline V gene, CDR1 is SGHTA and CDR2 is FQGTGA. This chain's CDR3 is CASSLTGQSAEQYF. CDR3 nucleotide sequence: TGTGCCAGCAGCTTAACGGGACAGTCCGCCGAGCAGTACTTC. The complete variable domain, with remaining parts taken from reference TRBV7-3 and TRBJ2-7, reads GAGVSQTPSNKVTEKGKYVELRCDPISGHTALYWYRQSLGQGPEFLIYFQGTGAADDSGLPNDRFFAVRPEGSVSTLKIQRTERGDSAVYLCASSLTGQSAEQYFGPGTRLTVT.

The chain uses TRBV11-2 and TRBJ2-1; 8 nucleotides agree with TRBD2. Germline V gene lookup returns CDR1 SGHAT and CDR2 FQNNGV. The V segment lost 1 base and the J segment 0 bases; nucleotides outside the gene matches: 11. CDR3 length: 19 residues. The CDR3 nucleotides read TGTGCCAGCAGCTTAGTTGGGACTAGTCGGGTTCACTCCTACAATGAGCAGTTCTTC. This encodes CASSLVGTSRVHSYNEQFF.

This sequence joins TRBV5-1 and TRBJ2-5; 9 bases fit TRBD2. Germline trimming cut 4 bases from V and 7 bases from J; bases unmatched to any gene: 11. Looked up from germline, CDR1 is SGHRS and CDR2 is YFSETQ. This CDR3 has 15 residues. The CDR3 reads CASSPASGNGGTQYF. CDR3 sequence (DNA): TGCGCCAGCAGCCCTGCTAGCGGGAATGGGGGGACCCAGTACTTC.

The chain combines TRBV11-2 with TRBJ2-2; tentatively, D is TRBD1 (5 bases). V lost 1 base and J lost 8, with 11 bases in between. The length of the CDR3 is 14 residues. Germline CDR1 SGHAT, CDR2 FQNNGV. This chain's CDR3 is CASSLVAGSGELFF. In nucleotides, the CDR3 is TGTGCCAGCAGCTTAGTAGCAGGGTCGGGGGAGCTGTTTTTT.

The chain uses TRBV30 and TRBJ1-6; TRBD1 might be the D (5 bases). Germline V gene sequence: CDR1 GTSNPN, CDR2 SVGIG (reference sequence). The CDR3 loop spans 13 amino acids. The V end lost 7 bases, the J end lost 6 bases, and 13 bases lay between the germline ends. For the CDR3, the DNA is TGTGCCTTAGTCGGGGGGGTTAATTCACCCCTCCACTTT. Its translation: CALVGGVNSPLHF. The complete variable domain, with remaining parts taken from reference TRBV30 and TRBJ1-6, reads SQTIHQWPATLVQPVGSPLSLECTVEGTSNPNLYWYRQAAGRGLQLLFYSVGIGQISSEVPQNLSASRPQDRQFILSSKKLLLSDSGFYLCALVGGVNSPLHFGNGTRLTVT.

V usage is TRBV10-3 and J usage is TRBJ2-7; 9 bases map to TRBD2. Germline CDR1 and CDR2: ENHRY and SYGVKD. The CDR3 contains 17 residues. J gave up 4 bases and V 9 bases, and 19 bases lay outside the gene matches. DNA for the CDR3: TGTGCCATTTCGCAGCGTTCCGGGCGGGAGGGCCTGTACGAGCAGTACTTC. Translating it yields CAISQRSGREGLYEQYF.

The V and J genes are TRBV5-1 and TRBJ2-4, with a possible D match to TRBD2 (6 bases). This CDR3 region has 15 residues. Germline CDR1 reads SGHRS; CDR2 reads YFSETQ. Trimming removed 3 bases at V and 5 bases at J, with 15 bases between. As DNA, the CDR3 is TGCGCCAGCAGCTATAACGGCGGGGAAGAAAACATTCAGTACTTC. This codes for CASSYNGGEENIQYF.

Regarding this clone: One end of the junction does not line up with germline, which may come from a read error. V and J are TRBV6-1 and TRBJ2-1; 11 bases match TRBD2. The CDR3 covers 15 residues. Per germline, CDR1 MNHNS and CDR2 SASEGT. The CDR3 loop reads CASSEISRVAGGQIF. The DNA of the CDR3 is TGTGCCAGCAGTGAAATATCTCGGGTAGCGGGAGGGCAGATCTTC.

V usage is TRBV5-1 and J usage is TRBJ1-5; D gene ambiguous. Germline CDR1 and CDR2: SGHRS and YFSETQ. This CDR3 contains 15 residues. V was clipped by 0 bases and J by 2 bases, with 9 bases between them. The CDR3 DNA is TGCGCCAGCAGCTTGGCCGGGGAGCGCAATCAGCCCCAGCATTTT. The encoded protein is CASSLAGERNQPQHF. The full variable domain, rest sourced from reference TRBV5-1 and TRBJ1-5, is KAGVTQTPRYLIKTRGQQVTLSCSPISGHRSVSWYQQTPGQGLQFLFEYFSETQRNKGNFPGRFSGRQFSNSRSEMNVSTLELGDSALYLCASSLAGERNQPQHFGDGTRLSIL.

CDR3 residues: CASSLGGLVQETQYF. Here the CDR3 DNA reads TGTGCCAGCAGCTTGGGGGGGTTGGTCCAAGAGACCCAGTACTTC. The chain recombines TRBV5-4 with TRBJ2-5, with D perhaps given as TRBD1 or TRBD2 (5 bases each). Deletions cut 0 bases from V and 1 base from J, with 10 bases between. The CDR3 has 15 amino acids. The V gene's germline CDR1 is SGHNT and CDR2 YYREEE (reference sequence).

Here the CDR3 DNA reads TGTGCCAGCAGTTTCGTGGGTCCATCCCGGCAGCCCCAGCATTTT. Protein product: CASSFVGPSRQPQHF. This rearrangement joins TRBV28 to TRBJ1-5, with D hard to call. V lost 3 bases, J lost 7 bases, and 16 bases lay in between. The CDR3 length is 15 residues. Germline CDR1 MDHEN, CDR2 SYDVKM. Filled out from reference TRBV28 and TRBJ1-5, the complete variable domain reads DVKVTQSSRYLVKRTGEKVFLECVQDMDHENMFWYRQDPGLGLRLIYFSYDVKMKEKGDIPEGYSVSREKKERFSLILESASTNQTSMYLCASSFVGPSRQPQHFGDGTRLSIL.

This rearrangement joins TRBV9 to TRBJ1-2, with TRBD1 identical over 7 bases. CDR1 and CDR2 (germline): SGDLS, YYNGEE. CDR3 length: 15 amino acids. V gave up 4 bases and J gave up 8 bases; unmatched junction bases: 14. Here the CDR3 DNA reads TGTGCCAGCAGCCCAGGGGACAGATTTTTTCTAGGCTACACCTTC. This sequence encodes CASSPGDRFFLGYTF.

V and J are TRBV6-5 and TRBJ2-3; D unclear. Germline V CDR1 and CDR2: MNHEY, SVGAGI. This CDR3 region has 13 residues. V was clipped by 8 bases and J by 1 base, with 10 bases between them. CDR3 coding DNA: TGTGCCAGCGGGTATACTCGCACAGATACGCAGTATTTT. This sequence encodes CASGYTRTDTQYF.

The chain employs TRBV20-1 and TRBJ2-7, with D perhaps matching TRBD1 or TRBD2 (5 bases each). The germline V and J ends were trimmed by 6 bases and 2 bases, with 17 bases remaining between them. Germline values: CDR1 DFQATT, CDR2 SNEGSKA (reference sequence). The CDR3 is 14 residues long. The CDR3 nucleotides read TGCAGTGCCAGTCGGGGCAGAGGAGCCTACGAGCAGTACTTC. Translating it yields CSASRGRGAYEQYF.

The rearrangement links TRBV6-5 to TRBJ2-1; possibly TRBD1 for D (6 bases). This CDR3 is 14 amino acids long. Trimming left V 0 bases short and J 10 bases short, with 13 bases between. The germline CDR1 and CDR2 sequences are MNHEY and SVGAGI. The CDR3 nucleotides are TGTGCCAGCAGTTACTCGACAGGTCCGGGAGAGCAGTTCTTC. Translation: CASSYSTGPGEQFF.

Concerning this clone: Additional DNA sequences in this sample encode the identical CDR3. J is TRBJ1-5 and V is TRBV5-1; no clear D gene. The V end lost 0 bases, the J end lost 4 bases, and 5 bases lay between the germline ends. Germline assignment: CDR1 SGHRS and CDR2 YFSETQ. This CDR3 spans 13 amino acids. The CDR3 loop reads CASSLGQNQPQHF. The CDR3 nucleotides are TGCGCCAGCAGCTTGGGGCAGAATCAGCCCCAGCATTTT.

The chain carries TRBV11-2 and TRBJ1-1; 9 bases are shared with TRBD1. The CDR3 length is 18 residues. The V gene end was trimmed by 0 bases and the J gene end by 4 bases; junction bases not matched to a gene: 12. Germline loops: CDR1 SGHAT, CDR2 FQNNGV. The DNA for the CDR3 is TGTGCCAGCAGCTTAGATGGACCGGGACAGGGACAGACCACTGAAGCTTTCTTT. It yields the protein CASSLDGPGQGQTTEAFF.

Notes on this clone: Its ends do not fully match the called genes, so a read error is possible. V gene TRBV28 combines with J gene TRBJ2-1; D unresolved. Germline CDR1 and CDR2: MDHEN and SYDVKM. This CDR3 region has 13 residues. CDR3 protein: CASSLLAEGEQFF. CDR3 nucleotides: TGTGCCAGCAGCTTATTAGCCGAAGGCGAACAGTTCTTC.